These 25 T cell receptor beta chains were all obtained from the same sample, sequenced in a study of T cells after yellow fever vaccination. MiXCR was run by TCRdb on the 5' RACE reads, yielding one entry per CDR3 protein. The sample lists a few hundred thousand distinct CDR3 sequences, 11% occurring once. The material was PBMCs, obtained on the day of the first yellow fever vaccination. The receptors stem from a man in his late teens or twenties who received the YFV17D yellow fever vaccine.

This clonotype was observed a few times. The chain recombines TRBV14 with TRBJ1-2, with D perhaps TRBD1 (5 bases). This CDR3 is built from 14 residues. Deletions cut 3 bases from V and 3 bases from J, with 11 bases between. Germline CDR1 SGHDN, CDR2 FVKESK. The CDR3 loop is CASSQFQGYYGYTF. The CDR3 coding sequence is TGTGCCAGCAGCCAGTTTCAGGGATACTATGGCTACACCTTC. Supplemented by reference TRBV14 and TRBJ1-2, the full variable domain reads EAGVTQFPSHSVIEKGQTVTLRCDPISGHDNLYWYRRVMGKEIKFLLHFVKESKQDESGMPNNRFLAERTGGTYSTLKVQPAELEDSGVYFCASSQFQGYYGYTFGSGTRLTVV.

This chain connects TRBV14 to TRBJ1-2; D not resolved. V lost 4 bases to trimming and J lost 6 bases, with 18 bases between them. The CDR3 has 15 residues. Germline V CDR1 and CDR2: SGHDN, FVKESK. In DNA form, the CDR3 reads TGTGCCAGCAGCCGCCTCGGGATCGGCTATGATGGCTACACCTTC. It yields the protein CASSRLGIGYDGYTF.

This clonotype showed up just a few times. The chain carries TRBV6-1 and TRBJ2-3, with TRBD1 as a possible D gene (6 bases). The germline V gene has CDR1 MNHNS and CDR2 SASEGT. This CDR3 comprises 14 residues. The V and J ends lost 3 bases and 1 base respectively, with 8 bases between them. CDR3 coding DNA: TGTGCCAGCAGTGAGGGGACACGCACAGATACGCAGTATTTT. This codes for CASSEGTRTDTQYF.

This rearrangement joins TRBV5-4 to TRBJ2-3; the D gene is possibly TRBD2 (7 bases). The CDR3 covers 16 residues. Trimming took off 8 bases at V and 0 bases at J, with 19 bases between the two ends. The V gene's germline CDR1 is SGHNT and CDR2 YYREEE (reference sequence). The CDR3 DNA is TGTGCCAGTCAGATTTGGGGGGGGGCCAGCACAGATACGCAGTATTTT. This translates into CASQIWGGASTDTQYF.

There are many counts of this clonotype. The rearrangement uses TRBV11-3 and TRBJ2-2; D not resolved. Germline-derived CDR1 and CDR2 are SGHNT and YENEEA. The CDR3 covers 15 residues. Trimming left V 0 bases short and J 7 bases short, with 12 bases between. CDR3 region: CASSLDSFDNGELFF. CDR3 nucleotides: TGTGCCAGCAGCTTAGATAGTTTCGATAACGGGGAGCTGTTTTTT.

J is TRBJ2-3 and V is TRBV7-2; tentatively, D is TRBD2 (5 bases). Germline V gene lookup returns CDR1 SGHTA and CDR2 FQGNSA. The CDR3 covers 14 residues. Trimming took 2 bases from V and 6 from J, leaving 12 bases between them. The CDR3 bases are TGTGCCAGCAGCTTAAGCGGACCGAGGGATACGCAGTATTTT. Amino acid sequence: CASSLSGPRDTQYF.

The chain is built from TRBV5-1 and TRBJ1-5; D not resolved. This CDR3 spans 15 amino acids. V was clipped by 5 bases and J by 0 bases, with 12 bases between them. Germline CDR1 and CDR2: SGHRS and YFSETQ. As DNA, the CDR3 is TGCGCCAGCAGTCAAGACGGAAATAGCAATCAGCCCCAGCATTTT. Amino acids: CASSQDGNSNQPQHF.

A few counts support this clonotype. The chain recombines TRBV12-3 or TRBV12-4 with TRBJ1-2, with D possibly matching TRBD1 (5 bases). The CDR3 has 13 amino acids. V lost 5 bases and J 1 base, leaving 8 bases between the germline ends. CDR3 in DNA: TGTGCCAGCAGTCCCGGACATAACTATGGCTACACCTTC. It is translated as CASSPGHNYGYTF.

Only a few counts were recorded for this clonotype. The chain employs TRBV5-1 and TRBJ2-7, with 9 bases identical to TRBD1. Germline loops: CDR1 SGHRS, CDR2 YFSETQ. The CDR3 totals 14 residues. V lost 5 bases to trimming and J lost 3 bases; unmatched junction nucleotides: 6. The CDR3: CASRDLTGGYEQYF. CDR3 in DNA: TGCGCCAGCAGGGATCTGACAGGGGGCTACGAGCAGTACTTC.

This sequence joins TRBV2 and TRBJ2-2; perhaps TRBD1 as D (6 bases). Germline V gene lookup returns CDR1 SNHLY and CDR2 FYNNEI. V lost 8 bases and J lost 2, with 12 bases in between. CDR3 length: 14 amino acids. The DNA for the CDR3 is TGTGCCAGCGGTATCAGGGGAAACACCGGGGAGCTGTTTTTT. This translates into CASGIRGNTGELFF.

At least ten counts were recorded for this clonotype. The chain has TRBV7-2 and TRBJ2-1, with D possibly being TRBD1 (7 bases). Per the germline V gene, CDR1 is SGHTA and CDR2 is FQGNSA. V was shortened by 6 bases and J by 7 bases, with 19 bases between the two germline ends. This CDR3 has 15 residues. CDR3 DNA sequence: TGTGCCAGCAGAGAAGGAGGGGGCAGAGGTAATGAGCAGTTCTTC. This sequence encodes CASREGGGRGNEQFF.

There are a few counts of this clonotype. The genes are TRBV5-1 and TRBJ1-1; D gene ambiguous. Trimming pared 7 bases from V and 1 base from J, leaving 11 bases between. The germline gives CDR1 SGHRS, CDR2 YFSETQ. The CDR3 contains 13 residues. Here the CDR3 reads CASGGRENTEAFF. CDR3 nucleotides: TGCGCCAGCGGCGGACGGGAGAACACTGAAGCTTTCTTT.

The rearrangement links TRBV18 to TRBJ2-7; the D gene could be TRBD1 or TRBD2 (5 bases each). Germline assignment: CDR1 KGHSH and CDR2 LQKENI. The V gene lost 5 bases and the J gene lost 0 bases, with 17 bases spanning the gap. The CDR3 has 16 residues. The CDR3 coding sequence is TGTGCCAGCTCAACTCAACCAACCGGGGCCTCCTACGAGCAGTACTTC. Translation gives CASSTQPTGASYEQYF.

This chain links TRBV20-1 with TRBJ1-1; TRBD1 might be the D (5 bases). V lost 6 bases to trimming and J lost 6 bases, with 14 bases between them. The CDR3 length is 12 residues. CDR1 and CDR2 from the germline V gene are DFQATT and SNEGSKA (reference sequence). CDR3 protein: CSAHRLGSEAFF. In DNA form, the CDR3 reads TGCAGTGCCCACAGGCTTGGCTCTGAAGCTTTCTTT.

The chain recombines TRBV5-1 with TRBJ1-1; no clear D gene. The CDR3 extends over 13 amino acids. Germline V gene data show CDR1 as SGHRS and CDR2 as YFSETQ. Trimming shortened V by 3 bases and J by 2 bases, and 8 bases separated the two germline ends. The DNA of the CDR3 is TGCGCCAGCAGCTCGCCCCGAAACACTGAAGCTTTCTTT. It is translated as CASSSPRNTEAFF.

This clonotype was recorded a few times. This chain uses TRBV4-1 with TRBJ2-1; D may be TRBD1 (6 bases). This CDR3 is 16 amino acids long. The V and J ends lost 3 bases and 5 bases respectively, with 17 bases between them. From germline, CDR1 is MGHRA and CDR2 YSYEKL. CDR3: CASSQRPGTFNNEQFF. The CDR3, as DNA: TGCGCCAGCAGCCAGAGGCCCGGGACATTTAACAATGAGCAGTTCTTC.

CDR3 sequence reads: CASSQTGGSGNTIYF. The CDR3 bases are TGTGCCAGCAGCCAAACAGGGGGGTCTGGAAACACCATATATTTT. V is TRBV12-3 or TRBV12-4 and J is TRBJ1-3; 8 bases line up with TRBD1. V dropped 6 bases and J dropped 1; count of bases not matched to a gene: 5. The CDR3 contains 15 residues.

This clonotype occurred a few times. The genes are TRBV11-2 and TRBJ1-3; D not certain. The germline CDR1 and CDR2 sequences are SGHAT and FQNNGV. The CDR3 extends over 16 amino acids. The V and J ends lost 3 bases and 0 bases respectively, with 12 bases between them. The CDR3 coding sequence is TGTGCCAGCAGCTTCATCCCACCGAGCTCTGGAAACACCATATATTTT. The encoded protein is CASSFIPPSSGNTIYF.

The chain joins TRBV7-9 to TRBJ2-2; the D gene is possibly TRBD2 (6 bases). The CDR3 is 15 amino acids. The ends were cut back, 5 bases at V and 5 bases at J, with 15 bases in the middle. Germline CDR1 is SEHNR and CDR2 is FQNEAQ (reference sequence). CDR3 loop: CASSPLGGLTGELFF. The CDR3 nucleotides read TGTGCCAGCAGCCCTCTCGGGGGACTTACCGGGGAGCTGTTTTTT.

The chain recombines TRBV5-4 with TRBJ1-1, with a possible D match to TRBD1 (6 bases). Trimming cost V 3 bases and J 3 bases, with 9 bases left between them. CDR1 is SGHNT and CDR2 is YYREEE in the germline V gene (reference sequence). The CDR3 spans 13 residues. The CDR3 DNA is TGTGCCAGCAGCTCAAAGGGGGACACTGAAGCTTTCTTT. It specifies CASSSKGDTEAFF.

Only a few counts were recorded for this clonotype. V and J are TRBV9 and TRBJ2-5; 11 bases are shared with TRBD2. The V and J ends lost 3 bases and 3 bases, in that order; junction bases with no gene match: 1. The CDR3 loop spans 14 amino acids. Germline CDR1 and CDR2: SGDLS and YYNGEE. CDR3 amino acids: CASSASGGKETQYF. In nucleotides, the CDR3 is TGTGCCAGCAGCGCTAGCGGGGGGAAAGAGACCCAGTACTTC.

This rearrangement joins TRBV20-1 to TRBJ2-5; D may be TRBD1 (6 bases). Germline CDR1 DFQATT, CDR2 SNEGSKA (reference sequence). V gave up 1 base and J gave up 0 bases, with 12 bases separating them. The CDR3 covers 15 residues. The CDR3 DNA follows: TGCAGTGCTAGAGCGCCGACAGGACACCAAGAGACCCAGTACTTC. It encodes CSARAPTGHQETQYF.

The chain couples TRBV4-1 to TRBJ2-7; possible D gene TRBD1, 5 bases. The germline V gene has CDR1 MGHRA and CDR2 YSYEKL. The V end was cut by 0 bases, the J end by 3 bases, with 12 bases between. The CDR3 spans 15 residues. CDR3 sequence: CASSQDGPRVYEQYF. In DNA, the CDR3 is TGCGCCAGCAGCCAAGATGGGCCCAGGGTCTACGAGCAGTACTTC.

Written as DNA, the CDR3 is TGCAGTGCTCAGGACAGGGGAGGCGAAAAACTGTTTTTT. This gives the protein CSAQDRGGEKLFF. This chain uses TRBV20-1 with TRBJ1-4, with 9 positions matching TRBD1. The CDR3 loop spans 13 amino acids. V lost 5 bases to trimming and J lost 8 bases; unmatched junction nucleotides: 6. The germline gives CDR1 DFQATT, CDR2 SNEGSKA (reference sequence).

The table lists this clonotype with a few counts. The V gene is TRBV18, the J gene TRBJ2-2; possibly TRBD2 for D (6 bases). Trimming shortened V by 1 base and J by 5 bases, and 11 bases separated the two germline ends. The CDR3 runs to 15 residues. Germline lookup yields CDR1 KGHSH and CDR2 LQKENI. The CDR3 nucleotides are TGTGCCAGCTCACCACGTACCAGCGGGACCGGGGAGCTGTTTTTT. Translating it yields CASSPRTSGTGELFF. The variable domain in full, with the rest retrieved from reference TRBV18 and TRBJ2-2, is NAGVMQNPRHLVRRRGQEARLRCSPMKGHSHVYWYRQLPEEGLKFMVYLQKENIIDESGMPKERFSAEFPKEGPSILRIQQVVRGDSAAYFCASSPRTSGTGELFFGEGSRLTVL.